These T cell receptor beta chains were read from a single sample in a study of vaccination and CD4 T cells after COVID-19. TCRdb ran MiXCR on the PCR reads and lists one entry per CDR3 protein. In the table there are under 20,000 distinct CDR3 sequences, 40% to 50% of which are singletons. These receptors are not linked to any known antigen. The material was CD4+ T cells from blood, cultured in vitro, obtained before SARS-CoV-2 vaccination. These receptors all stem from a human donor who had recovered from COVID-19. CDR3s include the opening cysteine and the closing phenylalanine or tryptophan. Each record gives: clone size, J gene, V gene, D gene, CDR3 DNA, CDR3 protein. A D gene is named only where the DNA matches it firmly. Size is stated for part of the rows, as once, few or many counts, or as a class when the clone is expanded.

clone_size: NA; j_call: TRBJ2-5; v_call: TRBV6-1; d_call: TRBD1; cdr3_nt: TGTGCCAGCACTAGGACAGGGAGAGGCGAGACCCAGTACTTC; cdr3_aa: CASTRTGRGETQYF
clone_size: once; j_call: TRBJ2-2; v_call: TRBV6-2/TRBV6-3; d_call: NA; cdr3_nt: TGTGCCAGCAGACGGACGGACACCGGGGAGCTGTTTTTT; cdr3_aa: CASRRTDTGELFF
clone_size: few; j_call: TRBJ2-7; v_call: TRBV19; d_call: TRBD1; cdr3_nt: TGTGCCAGCGGACAGGGTGGGACGAACGAGCAGTACTTC; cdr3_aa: CASGQGGTNEQYF
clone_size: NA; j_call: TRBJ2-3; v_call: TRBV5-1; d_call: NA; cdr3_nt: TGCGCCAGCAGCCCGGGGACCAGCACAGATACGCAGTATTTT; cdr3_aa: CASSPGTSTDTQYF
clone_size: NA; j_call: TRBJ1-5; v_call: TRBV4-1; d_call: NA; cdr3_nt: TGCGCCAGCAGCCAGAGGTTAAGTGGTCAGCCCCAGCATTTT; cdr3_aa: CASSQRLSGQPQHF
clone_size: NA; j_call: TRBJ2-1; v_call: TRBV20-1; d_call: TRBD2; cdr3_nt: TGCAGTGCTTCTAGCGGGATTTCGTCCTACAATGAGCAGTTCTTC; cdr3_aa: CSASSGISSYNEQFF
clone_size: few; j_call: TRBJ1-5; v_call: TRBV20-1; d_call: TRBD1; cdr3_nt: TGCAGTGCGACCAACAGGGGTCGCTACTCGAATCAGCCCCAGCATTTT; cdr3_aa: CSATNRGRYSNQPQHF
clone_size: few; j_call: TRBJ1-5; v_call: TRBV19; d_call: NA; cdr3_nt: TGTGCCAGTAGTGGGGCAGGGCTGGGTGGGCAGCCCCAGCATTTT; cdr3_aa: CASSGAGLGGQPQHF
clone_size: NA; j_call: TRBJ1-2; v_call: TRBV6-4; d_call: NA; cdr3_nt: TGTGCCAGCAGCCCCGAGTTTAGGAGGGCTAACTATGGCTACACCTTC; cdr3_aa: CASSPEFRRANYGYTF
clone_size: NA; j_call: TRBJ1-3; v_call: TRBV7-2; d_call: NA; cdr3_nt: TGTGCCAGCAGCCCCCAGACAGAAGGAAACACCATATATTTT; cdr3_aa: CASSPQTEGNTIYF
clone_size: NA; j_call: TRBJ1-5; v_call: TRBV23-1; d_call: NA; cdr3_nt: TGCGCCAGCAGTCGGACAGATTATAGCAATCAGCCCCAGCATTTT; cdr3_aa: CASSRTDYSNQPQHF
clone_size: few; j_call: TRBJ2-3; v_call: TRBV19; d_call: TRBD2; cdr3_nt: TGTGCCAGTAGTATAGAAGGGGTAGAACTAGCGGGAGGGCCGAATACGCAGTATTTT; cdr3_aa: CASSIEGVELAGGPNTQYF
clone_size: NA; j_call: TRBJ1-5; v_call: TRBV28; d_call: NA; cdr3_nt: TGTGCCAGCAGATTGTCACACGGGATGAATCAGCCCCAGCATTTT; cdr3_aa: CASRLSHGMNQPQHF
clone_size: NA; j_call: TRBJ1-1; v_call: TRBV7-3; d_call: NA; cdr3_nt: TGTGCCAGCAGCTTAATGGGGGGCACTGAAGCTTTCTTT; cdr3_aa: CASSLMGGTEAFF
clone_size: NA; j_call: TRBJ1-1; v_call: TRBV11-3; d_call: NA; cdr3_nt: TGTGCCAGCAGCTTCAGGATGAACACTGAAGCTTTCTTT; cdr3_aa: CASSFRMNTEAFF
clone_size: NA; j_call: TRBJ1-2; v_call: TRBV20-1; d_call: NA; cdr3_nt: TGCAGTGCCTCCGGACAGCGTGGGGTTGGAGGCTACACCTTC; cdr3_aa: CSASGQRGVGGYTF
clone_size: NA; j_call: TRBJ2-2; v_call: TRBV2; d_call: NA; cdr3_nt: TGTGCCAGCAGACAGGGTGGGTCGAACACCGGGGAGCTGTTTTTT; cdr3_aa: CASRQGGSNTGELFF
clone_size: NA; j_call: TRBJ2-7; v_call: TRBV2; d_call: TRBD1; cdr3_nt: TGTGCCAGCAGGCTCTCGACAGGGGGTTACTCCTACGAGCAGTACTTC; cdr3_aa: CASRLSTGGYSYEQYF
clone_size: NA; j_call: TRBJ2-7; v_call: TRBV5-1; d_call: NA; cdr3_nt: TGCGCCAGCAGCCCGAGCGGTGCTCGATACGAGCAGTACTTC; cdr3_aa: CASSPSGARYEQYF
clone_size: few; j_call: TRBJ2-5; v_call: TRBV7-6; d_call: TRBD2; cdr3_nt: TGTGCCAGCAGCTTAGGGGTGGCTAGCGGGGGGGAGACCCAGTACTTC; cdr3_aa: CASSLGVASGGETQYF
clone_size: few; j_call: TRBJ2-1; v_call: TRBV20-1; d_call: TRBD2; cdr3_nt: TGCAGTGCTAGAGATCCGGCGGGGGTTAATGAGCAGTTCTTC; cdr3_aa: CSARDPAGVNEQFF
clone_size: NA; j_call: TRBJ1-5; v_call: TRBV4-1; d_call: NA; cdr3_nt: TGCGCCAGCAGCCTACTATTTACAGCGGGGTTAGACAATCAGCCCCAGCATTTT; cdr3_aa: CASSLLFTAGLDNQPQHF
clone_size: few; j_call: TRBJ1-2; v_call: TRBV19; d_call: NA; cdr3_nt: TGTGCCAGTAGTATGGGCATTCATGGTGGCTACACCTTC; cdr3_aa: CASSMGIHGGYTF
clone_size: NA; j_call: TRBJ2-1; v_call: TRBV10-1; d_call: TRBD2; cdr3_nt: TGCGCCAGCAGTGAGGAGCGGGATTACTCCTACAATGAGCAGTTCTTC; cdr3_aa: CASSEERDYSYNEQFF
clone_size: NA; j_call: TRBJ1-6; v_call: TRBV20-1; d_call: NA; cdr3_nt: TGCAGTGCTCGTAGAGGCCGGGACCCAAGATATTCACCCCTCCACTTT; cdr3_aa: CSARRGRDPRYSPLHF
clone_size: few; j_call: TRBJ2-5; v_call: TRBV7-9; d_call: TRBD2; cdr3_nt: TGTGCCAGCAGCTTAAGGGGACTACCGATCCAAGAGACCCAGTACTTC; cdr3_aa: CASSLRGLPIQETQYF